This T cell receptor (beta chain) appears in the sequencing data of a study of blood T cells in healthy people across ages. Study-wide findings and caveats: Strong correlation was found linking TCR beta diversity to naive T cell percentage.

The CDR3 runs 13 residues. Trimming removed 4 bases at V and 9 bases at J, with 13 bases between. Germline V lookup: CDR1 SGHTA, CDR2 FQGNSA. This clonotype appeared a few times. The antigen is unknown. A second PCR, run for about 7 to 12 cycles, used a sample-barcoded 5' primer plus a J-beta primer mix. TCRdb redid the calling of the 5' RACE reads with MiXCR, one entry per CDR3 protein. This sample has about 800,000 distinct CDR3 sequences, with just under 25% found just once. These data were likewise used in another study, on T cells of mothers and their children. This second report adds: Among related mother-child pairs, overlap was slightly higher than in unrelated pairs, though not significantly.

This chain uses TRBV7-2 with TRBJ2-1; maybe TRBD2 (6 bases). The sample comprised blood. This receptor was taken from a boy between 5 and 17 years old in good health. CDR3 DNA sequence: TGTGCCAGCAGCTCTGGACTACTTGGTGAGCAGTTCTTC. This translates into CASSSGLLGEQFF.